What follows is one T cell receptor (beta chain) and its context. Its antigen is as yet unknown. The source of the sample is a study of T cells in lung cancer brain metastases. Study background: A median around 47 weeks separated primary and brain metastasis sampling.

V lost 6 bases and J 3 bases, leaving 26 bases between the germline ends. CDR1 KGHSH and CDR2 LQKENI come from the germline V gene. CDR3 length equals 19 residues. The study, taken as a whole, reports: Brain metastases had fewer unique productive clones than primaries (median around 1,400 versus 4,600). Paired lesions shared few clones; most were lesion-specific (mean Morisita around 0.21).

Data came from immunoSEQ multiplex PCR; TCRdb stores just in-frame clones and leaves some out. The repertoire holds roughly 6,500 clones, with roughly 85% as singletons. Sequencing was done on a sample of tumor tissue from the primary lung tumor. The chain has TRBV18 and TRBJ1-4; D perhaps matches TRBD1 (6 bases). This clonotype was sampled from a middle-aged man with non-small cell lung cancer. CDR3 in DNA: TGTGCCAGCTCCGCGGCTACCCTCAGGGGCTCATGGGCTAATGAAAAACTGTTTTTT. Translated: CASSAATLRGSWANEKLFF.